The next 26 T cell receptor beta chains were all read from a single sample in a study of identical twins. TCRdb re-called the 5' RACE reads with MiXCR, one entry per CDR3 protein. The table lists approximately 210,000 distinct CDR3 sequences, roughly 10% of them singletons. Sequences were obtained from memory (CD45RO+) T cells sorted from blood. These receptors all come from a woman aged 18-29 years in good health.

The rearrangement uses TRBV11-2 and TRBJ1-2, with 8 bases fitting TRBD1. Per the germline V gene, CDR1 is SGHAT and CDR2 is FQNNGV. The CDR3 length is 13 residues. J lost 4 bases, V lost 6 bases, and 4 bases had no gene match. The CDR3 nucleotides read TGTGCCAGCAGAGGACAGGGACTCTATGGCTACACCTTC. Translating it yields CASRGQGLYGYTF.

The CDR3: CARSLSLAEKLFF. CDR3 coding DNA: TGTGCCAGAAGCTTGTCTCTGGCTGAAAAACTGTTTTTT. The chain uses TRBV5-3 and TRBJ1-4; D is ambiguous. TRBV5-3 is known as an ORF, though its function is uncertain. Trimming took 1 base from V and 7 from J, leaving 8 bases between them. The CDR3 spans 13 residues.

This chain uses TRBV27 with TRBJ1-2; weak D call: TRBD1 (5 bases). The ends were cut back, 5 bases at V and 1 base at J, with 14 bases in the middle. The CDR3 is made up of 15 amino acids. Germline CDR1 is MNHEY and CDR2 is SMNVEV (reference sequence). DNA of the CDR3: TGTGCCAGCAGTCACCGGGCAGGGCTTAACTATGGCTACACCTTC. The encoded protein is CASSHRAGLNYGYTF.

This clonotype was seen repeatedly, ten times or more. DNA for the CDR3: TGTGCCAGCAGCGAAGGAGTGAGAAATACGCAGTATTTT. Translated: CASSEGVRNTQYF. J is TRBJ2-3 and V is TRBV7-6; D gene ambiguous. Trimming took 5 bases from V and 7 from J, leaving 13 bases between them. Germline assignment: CDR1 SGHVS and CDR2 FNYEAQ. The CDR3 contains 13 residues.

This clonotype has just a few counts. V usage is TRBV20-1 and J usage is TRBJ2-5; 7 bases match TRBD1. With V trimmed by 7 bases and J by 3 bases, 8 bases remained unmatched. The CDR3 length is 13 residues. Germline V gene sequence: CDR1 DFQATT, CDR2 SNEGSKA (reference sequence). The CDR3 sequence: CSGLLDREETQYF. The CDR3 nucleotides read TGCAGTGGCCTGCTCGACAGGGAAGAGACCCAGTACTTC.

This clonotype was recorded once. The V gene is TRBV29-1, the J gene TRBJ2-5; 8 positions match TRBD2. V lost 3 bases to trimming and J lost 5 bases; unmatched junction nucleotides: 5. Germline CDR1 SQVTM, CDR2 ANQGSEA. The CDR3 consists of 13 residues. This CDR3 is CSVDRGGRETQYF. The CDR3 DNA follows: TGCAGCGTTGATCGGGGGGGTAGGGAGACCCAGTACTTC.

At least ten counts were recorded for this clonotype. The V and J genes are TRBV14 and TRBJ2-1, with D unclear. Per germline, CDR1 SGHDN and CDR2 FVKESK. The length of the CDR3 is 14 residues. The V and J ends lost 4 bases and 5 bases respectively, with 12 bases between them. In nucleotides, the CDR3 is TGTGCCAGCAGCCGCCAATACCACAACAATGAGCAGTTCTTC. Its translation: CASSRQYHNNEQFF.

This clonotype has more than one count but fewer than ten. The chain recombines TRBV20-1 with TRBJ2-7; 11 bases are shared with TRBD2. The J segment lost 6 bases and the V segment lost 3 bases, leaving 1 base of the junction unmatched. Germline CDR1 is DFQATT and CDR2 is SNEGSKA (reference sequence). CDR3 length: 12 amino acids. The CDR3 sequence: CSARGTSGEQYF. The DNA of the CDR3 is TGCAGTGCTAGGGGGACTAGCGGCGAGCAGTACTTC.

This clonotype occurred a few times. The rearrangement uses TRBV18 and TRBJ2-1, with D hard to call. V lost 3 bases, J lost 0 bases, and 15 bases lay in between. CDR3 length: 17 amino acids. Germline CDR1 is KGHSH and CDR2 is LQKENI. DNA of the CDR3: TGTGCCAGCTCACCCTATCCGGTCCCCAGCTCCTACAATGAGCAGTTCTTC. This sequence encodes CASSPYPVPSSYNEQFF.

As for this clonotype: Possible read error: a much larger clone is one base away. The CDR3 sequence is CVSSLRVTNTGELFF. The CDR3 DNA sequence: TGCGTCAGCAGCTTGCGGGTAACGAACACCGGGGAGCTGTTTTTT. The V call is TRBV5-1, the J call TRBJ2-2; D is perhaps TRBD2 (5 bases). From germline, CDR1 is SGHRS and CDR2 YFSETQ. The CDR3 has 15 residues.

This sequence joins TRBV4-3 and TRBJ1-1; D not resolved. The ends were cut back, 3 bases at V and 1 base at J, with 12 bases in the middle. Germline V gene lookup returns CDR1 LGHNA and CDR2 YSLEER. The length of the CDR3 is 15 residues. CDR3 DNA: TGCGCCAGCAGCCATGGAGCGGATGCGAACACTGAAGCTTTCTTT. Protein: CASSHGADANTEAFF.

The CDR3 bases are TGTGCCAGCAGCCCAGCCAGAGCGTCCTACAATGAGCAGTTCTTC. It yields the protein CASSPARASYNEQFF. The chain employs TRBV7-2 and TRBJ2-1; D unresolved. The germline V gene encodes CDR1 SGHTA and CDR2 FQGNSA. Trimming cost V 5 bases and J 1 base, with 12 bases left between them. The CDR3 is 15 amino acids.

This clonotype was seen a handful of times. The chain combines TRBV25-1 with TRBJ2-7; 8 positions match TRBD2. The V and J ends lost 5 bases and 2 bases, in that order; junction bases with no gene match: 17. The CDR3 sequence is 18 residues long. The germline gives CDR1 MGHDK, CDR2 SYGVNS. The CDR3 spells CASSPDSSTSEITYEQYF. CDR3 DNA sequence: TGTGCCAGCAGTCCCGACTCCTCGACTAGCGAAATAACCTACGAGCAGTACTTC.

The genes are TRBV2 and TRBJ2-2; unclear D gene. CDR3 length equals 14 residues. Trimming removed 2 bases at V and 1 base at J, with 5 bases between. Germline CDR1 SNHLY, CDR2 FYNNEI. As DNA, the CDR3 is TGTGCCAGCAGTGAAAGGGTGAACACCGGGGAGCTGTTTTTT. This sequence encodes CASSERVNTGELFF.

This clonotype has only a few counts. This chain joins TRBV7-9 and TRBJ2-7; D gene ambiguous. Germline loops: CDR1 SEHNR, CDR2 FQNEAQ (reference sequence). This CDR3 has 11 residues. V lost 5 bases and J 3 bases, leaving 5 bases between the germline ends. CDR3 nucleotide sequence: TGTGCCAGCAGCGTCGACTACGAGCAGTACTTC. It encodes CASSVDYEQYF.

This clonotype occurred many times. CDR3: CASSLGEGNTEAFF. The CDR3 DNA follows: TGTGCCAGCAGCTTGGGGGAAGGGAACACTGAAGCTTTCTTT. The chain uses TRBV7-9 and TRBJ1-1; weak D call: TRBD1 (5 bases). The CDR3 sequence is 14 residues long. In germline, CDR1 is SEHNR, CDR2 FQNEAQ (reference sequence). Between the trimmed V and J ends, which lost 3 bases and 1 base, there was a span of 9 bases.

This sequence joins TRBV3-1 and TRBJ2-1; 11 bases agree with TRBD2. Losses at the gene ends were 2 bases for V and 2 bases for J; bases not matched to a gene: 2. The CDR3 runs to 16 residues. Germline V gene lookup returns CDR1 LGHDT and CDR2 YNNKEL (reference sequence). In nucleotides, the CDR3 is TGTGCCAGCAGCCAACGTAGCGGGAGGGCCTACAATGAGCAGTTCTTC. Translation gives CASSQRSGRAYNEQFF.

This clonotype was seen only a few times. This chain joins TRBV6-4 and TRBJ2-5; D not resolved. Germline V gene sequence: CDR1 MRHNA, CDR2 SNTAGT. The V end lost 4 bases, the J end lost 7 bases, and 10 bases lay between the germline ends. CDR3 length: 12 residues. DNA of the CDR3: TGTGCCAGCAGTGTTTGTCACGGGACCCAGTACTTC. Amino acids: CASSVCHGTQYF.

This clonotype showed up just a few times. The chain couples TRBV21-1 to TRBJ1-6. TRBV21-1 constitutes a pseudogene. This CDR3 has 14 amino acids. The CDR3 DNA sequence: TGTGCCAGCAGCAAAGCGCGGAGAAATTCACCCCTCCACTTT. This codes for CASSKARRNSPLHF.

The chain links TRBV4-3 to TRBJ2-1; no firm D call. Looked up from germline, CDR1 is LGHNA and CDR2 is YSLEER. CDR3 size: 13 residues. Trimming took off 1 base at V and 9 bases at J, with 10 bases between the two ends. The CDR3 DNA reads TGCGCCAGCAGCCAAGGGCAGGACGGTGAGCAGTTCTTC. Protein sequence: CASSQGQDGEQFF.

Here the CDR3 DNA reads TGTGCCAGCAGGTTAGCGGGAGGGAACAATGAGCAGTTCTTC. The encoded protein is CASRLAGGNNEQFF. The chain couples TRBV2 to TRBJ2-1, with 11 bases that match TRBD2. Trimming took 6 bases from V and 5 from J; bases not matched to a gene: 3. This CDR3 region has 14 residues. Germline V lookup: CDR1 SNHLY, CDR2 FYNNEI.

The chain recombines TRBV5-6 with TRBJ2-1; the match to TRBD1 covers 7 bases. Germline CDR1 SGHDT, CDR2 YYEEEE. The CDR3 contains 12 residues. The trim removed 7 bases at V and 13 bases at J, leaving 11 bases unmatched. Here the CDR3 DNA reads TGTGCCAGCCGCCAGACAGGGTTCCCCCAGTTCTTC. Its translation: CASRQTGFPQFF. The full variable domain, its missing parts supplied by reference TRBV5-6 and TRBJ2-1, is DAGVTQSPTHLIKTRGQQVTLRCSPKSGHDTVSWYQQALGQGPQFIFQYYEEEERQRGNFPDRFSGHQFPNYSSELNVNALLLGDSALYLCASRQTGFPQFFGPGTRLTVL.

This clonotype was counted many times. The chain combines TRBV10-1 with TRBJ2-1; D gene unclear. The length of the CDR3 is 13 residues. Germline CDR1 is WNHNN and CDR2 is SYGVQD (reference sequence). The V end was cut by 3 bases, the J end by 3 bases, with 6 bases between. As DNA, the CDR3 is TGCGCCAGCAGTGAAAGTTTCTACAATGAGCAGTTCTTC. Translating gives CASSESFYNEQFF.

V and J are TRBV4-2 and TRBJ1-1; weak D call: TRBD1 (5 bases). Germline CDR1 and CDR2: LGHNA and YNFKEQ. The CDR3 covers 14 residues. V was cut by 0 bases and J by 3 bases, with 8 bases left in between. CDR3 sequence: CASSQEGTDTEAFF. In nucleotides, the CDR3 is TGTGCCAGCAGCCAAGAAGGGACCGACACTGAAGCTTTCTTT.

The table lists this clonotype with a few counts. The J gene is TRBJ2-5, the V gene TRBV20-1; D is possibly TRBD1 (5 bases). The ends were cut back, 3 bases at V and 5 bases at J, with 10 bases in the middle. In germline, CDR1 is DFQATT, CDR2 SNEGSKA (reference sequence). There are 12 residues in the CDR3. In DNA, the CDR3 is TGCAGTGCTAGTGCAGGGTGGGAGACCCAGTACTTC. This codes for CSASAGWETQYF.

This chain joins TRBV6-5 and TRBJ1-3; 7 bases agree with TRBD1. This CDR3 is built from 16 residues. V lost 0 bases, J lost 4 bases, and 6 bases stayed unmatched. Germline V gene lookup returns CDR1 MNHEY and CDR2 SVGAGI. CDR3 protein: CASSYSPRGPGNTIYF. The CDR3 DNA reads TGTGCCAGCAGTTACTCACCTAGGGGGCCAGGAAACACCATATATTTT.